Described below is a single T cell receptor beta chain sequence and its context. The assay was immunoSEQ multiplex PCR, and TCRdb's table has in-frame clones only and misses some. Of around 51,000 clones listed, about 85% are singletons. This sample stems from a study of T cells in tumors after PD-1 blockade. CDR3 length: 13 amino acids. The germline gives CDR1 SGDLS, CDR2 YYNGEE. The ends were cut back, 0 bases at V and 12 bases at J, with 10 bases in the middle. The chain couples TRBV9 to TRBJ1-6; no firm D call. This clonotype was sampled from a human donor with basal cell carcinoma. This sample comprised PBMCs, obtained before anti-PD-1 treatment. The CDR3 reads CASSVGPSGPLHF. The CDR3 DNA reads TGTGCCAGCAGCGTAGGCCCTTCAGGACCCCTCCACTTT.